This T cell receptor beta chain was recovered during a study of cytomegalovirus exposure and HLA in healthy donors. Healthy individuals who donated bone marrow served as the donors. PCR primers comprised 60 Vbeta and 13 Jbeta primers. Assay used: immunoSEQ multiplex PCR; TCRdb lists only in-frame clones, some missing. Its listing shows tens of thousands of clones. This receptor was taken from a man under 40 in good health and CMV-seronegative. Sequenced input: PBMCs.

The chain's CDR3 is CASRGTDRLIYEQYF. DNA of the CDR3: TGTGCCAGCAGGGGTACGGACAGACTAATCTACGAGCAGTACTTC. V gene TRBV6-5 combines with J gene TRBJ2-7; perhaps TRBD1 as D (6 bases). Germline V CDR1 and CDR2: MNHEY, SVGAGI. V dropped 6 bases and J dropped 3 bases, with 18 bases sitting between them. The CDR3 covers 15 residues.